Listed here are 25 T cell receptor beta chains from one sample, sequenced in a study of blood T cell repertoires in COVID-19. Clones were read by immunoSEQ multiplex PCR, and TCRdb kept only the in-frame ones, dropping some. The profile covers 81,000 or so clones, with 92% appearing a single time and nearly 6.5% taken by the ten largest. Sequenced input: peripheral blood. Source of these receptors: an older woman with active COVID-19.

This chain connects TRBV5-6 to TRBJ2-5; no clear D. Trimming shortened V by 0 bases and J by 5 bases, and 8 bases separated the two germline ends. The length of the CDR3 is 13 residues. Germline lookup yields CDR1 SGHDT and CDR2 YYEEEE. In DNA form, the CDR3 reads TGTGCCAGCAGCTTGGACCCCGGGGAGACCCAGTACTTC. It translates to CASSLDPGETQYF.

V gene TRBV4-3 combines with J gene TRBJ1-3; D unclear. The CDR3 is made up of 17 amino acids. Between the trimmed V and J ends, which lost 1 base and 0 bases, there was a span of 13 bases. Germline CDR1 and CDR2: LGHNA and YSLEER. CDR3 amino acids: CASSQGPGRSSGNTIYF. CDR3 sequence (DNA): TGCGCCAGCAGCCAAGGTCCTGGCCGGAGCTCTGGAAACACCATATATTTT.

This rearrangement joins TRBV15 to TRBJ2-1, with a weak D call TRBD2 (5 bases). This CDR3 region has 12 residues. Germline V gives CDR1 LNHNV, CDR2 YYDKDF (reference sequence). V lost 8 bases and J 0 bases, leaving 5 bases between the germline ends. This CDR3 reads CATGSSYNEQFF. The CDR3 DNA reads as TGTGCCACCGGGAGCTCCTACAATGAGCAGTTCTTC.

This clone has only a few counts. The gene calls are TRBV30 and TRBJ2-1, with TRBD2 matching over 13 bases. J was trimmed by 9 bases and V by 5 bases; bases with no gene match: 7. The CDR3 sequence is 14 residues long. Germline assignment: CDR1 GTSNPN and CDR2 SVGIG (reference sequence). The CDR3 coding sequence is TGTGCCTGGTTCGGACTAGCGGGAGTAGGTGAGCAGTTCTTC. Protein: CAWFGLAGVGEQFF.

The DNA for the CDR3 is TGCGCCAGCAGCTTGGGCGGGAACTATGGCTACACCTTC. Amino acids: CASSLGGNYGYTF. This chain links TRBV5-1 with TRBJ1-2; no definite D call. CDR1 and CDR2 from the germline V gene are SGHRS and YFSETQ. The CDR3 has 13 residues. Trimming took 0 bases from V and 2 from J, leaving 5 bases between them.

This rearrangement joins TRBV11-2 to TRBJ1-1; D may be TRBD1 (5 bases). Trimming left V 0 bases short and J 8 bases short, with 10 bases between. The CDR3 is 13 residues long. Looked up from germline, CDR1 is SGHAT and CDR2 is FQNNGV. CDR3 region: CASSLDTGPEAFF. The CDR3 nucleotides are TGTGCCAGCAGCTTAGATACAGGCCCAGAAGCTTTCTTT.

The V and J genes are TRBV9 and TRBJ2-2, with 9 bases matching TRBD1. Per germline, CDR1 SGDLS and CDR2 YYNGEE. J gave up 3 bases and V 3 bases, and 3 bases lay outside the gene matches. The CDR3 length is 15 residues. The CDR3 loop is CASSGTGDYTGELFF. The CDR3 coding sequence is TGTGCCAGCAGCGGGACAGGGGATTACACCGGGGAGCTGTTTTTT.

The CDR3 coding sequence is TGTGCCGGGGGACAGGGGGCGGCTGGAAACACCATATATTTT. It specifies CAGGQGAAGNTIYF. The rearrangement uses TRBV2 and TRBJ1-3, with 12 bases fitting TRBD1. The CDR3 is made up of 14 amino acids. The V and J ends lost 11 bases and 2 bases, in that order; junction bases with no gene match: 4. Germline loops: CDR1 SNHLY, CDR2 FYNNEI.

The chain carries TRBV7-2 and TRBJ2-4, with 8 bases matching TRBD2. J gave up 4 bases and V 5 bases, and 10 bases lay outside the gene matches. Germline CDR1 SGHTA, CDR2 FQGNSA. This CDR3 is built from 16 residues. This CDR3 reads CASSGSAGAVKNIQYF. The CDR3 DNA is TGTGCCAGCAGCGGTTCAGCGGGGGCCGTAAAAAACATTCAGTACTTC.

The table lists this clone with a count of one. This chain links TRBV7-7 with TRBJ2-2; D unresolved. CDR3 length: 14 residues. CDR1 is SSHAT and CDR2 is FNYEAQ in the germline V gene (reference sequence). Trimming removed 2 bases at V and 7 bases at J, with 11 bases between. The CDR3 here is CASSLSPSSGELFF. In nucleotides, the CDR3 is TGTGCCAGCAGCTTAAGCCCCTCGAGCGGGGAGCTGTTTTTT.

A word on this clone: The germline gene is not matched at one end of the junction; a read error may be the cause. The chain combines TRBV7-7 with TRBJ2-2; tentative D call: TRBD1 (6 bases). CDR3 length: 15 residues. Germline V gene data show CDR1 as SSHAT and CDR2 as FNYEAQ (reference sequence). The CDR3 DNA is TGTGCTAGCAACTCGGAATGGGGGCAAGCCGGGGAGCTGTTTTTT. Its translation is CASNSEWGQAGELFF.

The rearrangement links TRBV12-5 to TRBJ1-1, with 9 bases aligning to TRBD1. Trimming took 5 bases from V and 6 from J; bases not matched to a gene: 7. Germline-derived CDR1 and CDR2 are LGHNT and FRNRAP. This CDR3 region has 14 residues. The CDR3 DNA reads as TGTGCTAGTGGTCCACAGGGGGCAAGGGCTGAAGCTTTCTTT. This gives the protein CASGPQGARAEAFF.

This chain connects TRBV12-5 to TRBJ2-7; D possibly corresponds to TRBD1 (5 bases). This CDR3 has 14 amino acids. Germline lookup yields CDR1 LGHNT and CDR2 FRNRAP. Trimming took 5 bases from V and 3 from J, leaving 14 bases between them. For the CDR3, the DNA is TGTGCTAGTGGTCCCGGGCCAGGGCTCTACGAGCAGTACTTC. Protein product: CASGPGPGLYEQYF.

The CDR3 DNA reads TGTGCCAGCAGCTTCCGGGACAGGGGCACTAAAGAGCAGTACTTC. Protein sequence: CASSFRDRGTKEQYF. The chain employs TRBV13 and TRBJ2-7, with 10 nucleotides matching TRBD1. This CDR3 region has 15 residues. Germline lookup yields CDR1 PRHDT and CDR2 FYEKMQ (reference sequence). V was pared by 3 bases and J by 7 bases, with 9 bases of the junction left unmatched.

V is TRBV19 and J is TRBJ1-2, with no clear D. V was cut by 5 bases and J by 4 bases, with 20 bases left in between. The length of the CDR3 is 16 residues. The V gene's germline CDR1 is LNHDA and CDR2 SQIVND (reference sequence). CDR3 protein: CASSVFPRGNGYGYTF. As DNA, the CDR3 is TGTGCCAGTAGTGTTTTCCCACGGGGAAACGGCTATGGCTACACCTTC.

This sequence joins TRBV19 and TRBJ1-2, with a weak D call TRBD1 (5 bases). Germline V lookup: CDR1 LNHDA, CDR2 SQIVND (reference sequence). The CDR3 extends over 14 amino acids. V shed 3 bases and J shed 0 bases, with 8 bases lying between them. The CDR3 protein is CASSIDRSNYGYTF. The CDR3 nucleotides are TGTGCCAGTAGTATTGACAGATCTAACTATGGCTACACCTTC.

The CDR3 protein is CASSPSRGTYNEQFF. The CDR3 DNA reads TGTGCCAGCTCACCGTCCCGGGGGACTTACAATGAGCAGTTCTTC. The V and J genes are TRBV18 and TRBJ2-1; tentative D call: TRBD2 (6 bases). Germline values: CDR1 KGHSH, CDR2 LQKENI. The CDR3 is 15 amino acids. V lost 3 bases and J lost 4, with 13 bases in between.

A note on this clone: The sample has other DNA sequences that encode this CDR3 too. The chain links TRBV5-1 to TRBJ2-2, with 9 bases that match TRBD2. CDR1 SGHRS and CDR2 YFSETQ come from the germline V gene. J was trimmed by 1 base and V by 4 bases; bases with no gene match: 2. The CDR3 sequence is 15 residues long. In DNA form, the CDR3 reads TGCGCCAGCAGCGGTAGCGGGGGGAACACCGGGGAGCTGTTTTTT. Translation gives CASSGSGGNTGELFF.

The V gene is TRBV19, the J gene TRBJ2-7, with a tentative D call TRBD1 (5 bases). Germline V lookup: CDR1 LNHDA, CDR2 SQIVND (reference sequence). V was cut by 5 bases and J by 2 bases, with 16 bases left in between. This CDR3 has 15 residues. Written as DNA, the CDR3 is TGTGCCAGTAGTGATGGGGCGGCGGCTCCCTACGAGCAGTACTTC. Protein: CASSDGAAAPYEQYF. The whole variable domain, remainder taken from reference TRBV19 and TRBJ2-7, is DGGITQSPKYLFRKEGQNVTLSCEQNLNHDAMYWYRQDPGQGLRLIYYSQIVNDFQKGDIAEGYSVSREKKESFPLTVTSAQKNPTAFYLCASSDGAAAPYEQYFGPGTRLTVT.

V and J are TRBV24-1 and TRBJ2-5; weak D call: TRBD2 (6 bases). Trimming cost V 5 bases and J 5 bases, with 14 bases left between them. From germline, CDR1 is KGHDR and CDR2 SFDVKD. The CDR3 runs 14 residues. The CDR3 DNA sequence: TGTGCCACCAGTGTCCCACGCGGAGGGGAGACCCAGTACTTC. This translates into CATSVPRGGETQYF.

The V and J genes are TRBV28 and TRBJ2-1; a possible D gene is TRBD1 (6 bases). The germline gives CDR1 MDHEN, CDR2 SYDVKM. Deletions cut 6 bases from V and 1 base from J, with 13 bases between. The CDR3 runs to 15 residues. The CDR3 nucleotides read TGTGCCAGCAGAACGGGACACCTATCCTACAATGAGCAGTTCTTC. Translating gives CASRTGHLSYNEQFF.

The gene calls are TRBV7-6 and TRBJ1-1; D remains unclear. CDR1 is SGHVS and CDR2 is FNYEAQ in the germline V gene. This CDR3 has 13 residues. The V end lost 2 bases, the J end lost 2 bases, and 6 bases lay between the germline ends. The CDR3 spells CASSLNRNTEAFF. CDR3 nucleotide sequence: TGTGCCAGCAGCTTAAACAGAAACACTGAAGCTTTCTTT.

V and J are TRBV27 and TRBJ2-3, with D possibly being TRBD2 (5 bases). The CDR3 contains 18 residues. The germline V gene encodes CDR1 MNHEY and CDR2 SMNVEV (reference sequence). V was trimmed by 6 bases and J by 0 bases, leaving 22 bases between them. This CDR3 reads CASRLRPPERYSTDTQYF. The CDR3 nucleotides read TGTGCCAGCAGACTAAGACCTCCCGAGCGGTATAGCACAGATACGCAGTATTTT.

The V call is TRBV5-1, the J call TRBJ1-2; no definite D call. The CDR3 contains 14 residues. Per the germline V gene, CDR1 is SGHRS and CDR2 is YFSETQ. V lost 1 base and J lost 1, with 8 bases in between. CDR3 DNA sequence: TGCGCCAGCAGCTTGCGCGGCCTTAACTATGGCTACACCTTC. Translated: CASSLRGLNYGYTF.

This sequence joins TRBV5-4 and TRBJ2-1, with 9 bases identical to TRBD2. The germline gives CDR1 SGHNT, CDR2 YYREEE (reference sequence). The CDR3 runs 15 residues. Trimming removed 6 bases from V and 7 bases from J; junction bases left unmatched: 11. CDR3 sequence reads: CASTLSGGGVNEQFF. In DNA, the CDR3 is TGTGCCAGCACCCTGAGTGGCGGGGGGGTAAATGAGCAGTTCTTC.